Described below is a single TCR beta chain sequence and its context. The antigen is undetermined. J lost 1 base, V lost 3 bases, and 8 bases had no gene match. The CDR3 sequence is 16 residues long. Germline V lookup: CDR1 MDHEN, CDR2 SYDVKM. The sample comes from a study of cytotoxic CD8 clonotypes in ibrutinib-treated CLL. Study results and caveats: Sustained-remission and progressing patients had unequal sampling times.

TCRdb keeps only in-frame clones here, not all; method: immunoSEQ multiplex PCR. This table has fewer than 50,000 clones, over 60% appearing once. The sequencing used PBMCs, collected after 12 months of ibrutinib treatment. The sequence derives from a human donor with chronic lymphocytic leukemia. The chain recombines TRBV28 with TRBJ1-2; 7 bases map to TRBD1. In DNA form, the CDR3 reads TGTGCCAGCAGTTTGTTGGGACAGTCAGATAACTATGGCTACACCTTC. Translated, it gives CASSLLGQSDNYGYTF.